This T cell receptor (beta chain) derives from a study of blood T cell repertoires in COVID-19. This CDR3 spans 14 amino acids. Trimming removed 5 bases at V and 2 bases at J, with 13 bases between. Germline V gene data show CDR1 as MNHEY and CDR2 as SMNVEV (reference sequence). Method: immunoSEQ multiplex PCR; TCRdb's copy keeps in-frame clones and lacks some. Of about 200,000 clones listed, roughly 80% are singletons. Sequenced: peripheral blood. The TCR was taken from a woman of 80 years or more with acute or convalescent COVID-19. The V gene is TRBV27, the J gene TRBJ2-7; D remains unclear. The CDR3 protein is CASSPSIEPYEQYF. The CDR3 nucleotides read TGTGCCAGCAGTCCGTCTATTGAACCCTACGAGCAGTACTTC.